The source of this TCR beta chain is a study of CD8 T cells in ankylosing spondylitis (TCRdb year 2017). Describing the broader study: The study profiled T cell receptor beta repertoires in healthy donors and ankylosing spondylitis patients to find disease-linked TCR variants. The full study cohort comprised about 25 ankylosing spondylitis patients and roughly 110 healthy donors. Peripheral blood was sampled, and synovial fluid was additionally collected from ankylosing spondylitis patients.

Sequencer: Illumina HiSeq 2500. TCR beta libraries were prepared by quantitative 5'-RACE with molecular barcodes. For the original study's pipeline: Disease-linked TCR variants were identified with a new computational method built on a probabilistic model of VDJ rearrangement. TCRdb reworked the public reads: Q25 trimming with fastp, MiXCR clone assembly, productive beta chains retained. Every distinct CDR3 protein forms one entry, paired with its most common genes and DNA. TCRdb, rather than the study authors, made the V and J calls. This sample comprises hundreds of thousands of distinct CDR3 sequences, 20% to 25% of them detected only once. The top ten constitute around 14% of the sample. Study-level results and caveats: Some motif variants were previously reported in synovial fluid and blood of reactive arthritis patients, suggesting common disease-initiation mechanisms. The disease-linked clones showed a CD8+ phenotype and occurred at relatively low frequencies in peripheral blood. Significant enrichment of the disease-linked clones was reported in matched synovial fluid samples from ankylosing spondylitis patients. A TCR beta motif made up of several highly homologous amino acid variants appeared to be characteristic of blood from ankylosing spondylitis patients.

Of note for this clonotype: This clone's antigen is unknown. There are no base qualities to consult, and no much larger clone falls within one base.

The TCR sequence derives from a male donor with ankylosing spondylitis or in good health (not recorded which). Sequenced: blood, either unsorted or a sorted T cell fraction (not recorded which).

The sequenced DNA is TGTGCCATCAGTGACTTGGGGGGATCCTACGAGCAGTACTTC. This gives the protein CAISDLGGSYEQYF. The chain is encoded by TRBV10-3 joined to TRBJ2-7; TRBD2 might be the D gene, on 6 matching bases. Taken from the germline V gene, the CDR1 and CDR2 loops are ENHRY and SYGVKD. V and J lose 3 bases and 1 base, and a span of 10 bases separates them. Its CDR3 holds 14 amino acids, cysteine through phenylalanine. The DNA shown is the 42-base CDR3, in frame from base 1.